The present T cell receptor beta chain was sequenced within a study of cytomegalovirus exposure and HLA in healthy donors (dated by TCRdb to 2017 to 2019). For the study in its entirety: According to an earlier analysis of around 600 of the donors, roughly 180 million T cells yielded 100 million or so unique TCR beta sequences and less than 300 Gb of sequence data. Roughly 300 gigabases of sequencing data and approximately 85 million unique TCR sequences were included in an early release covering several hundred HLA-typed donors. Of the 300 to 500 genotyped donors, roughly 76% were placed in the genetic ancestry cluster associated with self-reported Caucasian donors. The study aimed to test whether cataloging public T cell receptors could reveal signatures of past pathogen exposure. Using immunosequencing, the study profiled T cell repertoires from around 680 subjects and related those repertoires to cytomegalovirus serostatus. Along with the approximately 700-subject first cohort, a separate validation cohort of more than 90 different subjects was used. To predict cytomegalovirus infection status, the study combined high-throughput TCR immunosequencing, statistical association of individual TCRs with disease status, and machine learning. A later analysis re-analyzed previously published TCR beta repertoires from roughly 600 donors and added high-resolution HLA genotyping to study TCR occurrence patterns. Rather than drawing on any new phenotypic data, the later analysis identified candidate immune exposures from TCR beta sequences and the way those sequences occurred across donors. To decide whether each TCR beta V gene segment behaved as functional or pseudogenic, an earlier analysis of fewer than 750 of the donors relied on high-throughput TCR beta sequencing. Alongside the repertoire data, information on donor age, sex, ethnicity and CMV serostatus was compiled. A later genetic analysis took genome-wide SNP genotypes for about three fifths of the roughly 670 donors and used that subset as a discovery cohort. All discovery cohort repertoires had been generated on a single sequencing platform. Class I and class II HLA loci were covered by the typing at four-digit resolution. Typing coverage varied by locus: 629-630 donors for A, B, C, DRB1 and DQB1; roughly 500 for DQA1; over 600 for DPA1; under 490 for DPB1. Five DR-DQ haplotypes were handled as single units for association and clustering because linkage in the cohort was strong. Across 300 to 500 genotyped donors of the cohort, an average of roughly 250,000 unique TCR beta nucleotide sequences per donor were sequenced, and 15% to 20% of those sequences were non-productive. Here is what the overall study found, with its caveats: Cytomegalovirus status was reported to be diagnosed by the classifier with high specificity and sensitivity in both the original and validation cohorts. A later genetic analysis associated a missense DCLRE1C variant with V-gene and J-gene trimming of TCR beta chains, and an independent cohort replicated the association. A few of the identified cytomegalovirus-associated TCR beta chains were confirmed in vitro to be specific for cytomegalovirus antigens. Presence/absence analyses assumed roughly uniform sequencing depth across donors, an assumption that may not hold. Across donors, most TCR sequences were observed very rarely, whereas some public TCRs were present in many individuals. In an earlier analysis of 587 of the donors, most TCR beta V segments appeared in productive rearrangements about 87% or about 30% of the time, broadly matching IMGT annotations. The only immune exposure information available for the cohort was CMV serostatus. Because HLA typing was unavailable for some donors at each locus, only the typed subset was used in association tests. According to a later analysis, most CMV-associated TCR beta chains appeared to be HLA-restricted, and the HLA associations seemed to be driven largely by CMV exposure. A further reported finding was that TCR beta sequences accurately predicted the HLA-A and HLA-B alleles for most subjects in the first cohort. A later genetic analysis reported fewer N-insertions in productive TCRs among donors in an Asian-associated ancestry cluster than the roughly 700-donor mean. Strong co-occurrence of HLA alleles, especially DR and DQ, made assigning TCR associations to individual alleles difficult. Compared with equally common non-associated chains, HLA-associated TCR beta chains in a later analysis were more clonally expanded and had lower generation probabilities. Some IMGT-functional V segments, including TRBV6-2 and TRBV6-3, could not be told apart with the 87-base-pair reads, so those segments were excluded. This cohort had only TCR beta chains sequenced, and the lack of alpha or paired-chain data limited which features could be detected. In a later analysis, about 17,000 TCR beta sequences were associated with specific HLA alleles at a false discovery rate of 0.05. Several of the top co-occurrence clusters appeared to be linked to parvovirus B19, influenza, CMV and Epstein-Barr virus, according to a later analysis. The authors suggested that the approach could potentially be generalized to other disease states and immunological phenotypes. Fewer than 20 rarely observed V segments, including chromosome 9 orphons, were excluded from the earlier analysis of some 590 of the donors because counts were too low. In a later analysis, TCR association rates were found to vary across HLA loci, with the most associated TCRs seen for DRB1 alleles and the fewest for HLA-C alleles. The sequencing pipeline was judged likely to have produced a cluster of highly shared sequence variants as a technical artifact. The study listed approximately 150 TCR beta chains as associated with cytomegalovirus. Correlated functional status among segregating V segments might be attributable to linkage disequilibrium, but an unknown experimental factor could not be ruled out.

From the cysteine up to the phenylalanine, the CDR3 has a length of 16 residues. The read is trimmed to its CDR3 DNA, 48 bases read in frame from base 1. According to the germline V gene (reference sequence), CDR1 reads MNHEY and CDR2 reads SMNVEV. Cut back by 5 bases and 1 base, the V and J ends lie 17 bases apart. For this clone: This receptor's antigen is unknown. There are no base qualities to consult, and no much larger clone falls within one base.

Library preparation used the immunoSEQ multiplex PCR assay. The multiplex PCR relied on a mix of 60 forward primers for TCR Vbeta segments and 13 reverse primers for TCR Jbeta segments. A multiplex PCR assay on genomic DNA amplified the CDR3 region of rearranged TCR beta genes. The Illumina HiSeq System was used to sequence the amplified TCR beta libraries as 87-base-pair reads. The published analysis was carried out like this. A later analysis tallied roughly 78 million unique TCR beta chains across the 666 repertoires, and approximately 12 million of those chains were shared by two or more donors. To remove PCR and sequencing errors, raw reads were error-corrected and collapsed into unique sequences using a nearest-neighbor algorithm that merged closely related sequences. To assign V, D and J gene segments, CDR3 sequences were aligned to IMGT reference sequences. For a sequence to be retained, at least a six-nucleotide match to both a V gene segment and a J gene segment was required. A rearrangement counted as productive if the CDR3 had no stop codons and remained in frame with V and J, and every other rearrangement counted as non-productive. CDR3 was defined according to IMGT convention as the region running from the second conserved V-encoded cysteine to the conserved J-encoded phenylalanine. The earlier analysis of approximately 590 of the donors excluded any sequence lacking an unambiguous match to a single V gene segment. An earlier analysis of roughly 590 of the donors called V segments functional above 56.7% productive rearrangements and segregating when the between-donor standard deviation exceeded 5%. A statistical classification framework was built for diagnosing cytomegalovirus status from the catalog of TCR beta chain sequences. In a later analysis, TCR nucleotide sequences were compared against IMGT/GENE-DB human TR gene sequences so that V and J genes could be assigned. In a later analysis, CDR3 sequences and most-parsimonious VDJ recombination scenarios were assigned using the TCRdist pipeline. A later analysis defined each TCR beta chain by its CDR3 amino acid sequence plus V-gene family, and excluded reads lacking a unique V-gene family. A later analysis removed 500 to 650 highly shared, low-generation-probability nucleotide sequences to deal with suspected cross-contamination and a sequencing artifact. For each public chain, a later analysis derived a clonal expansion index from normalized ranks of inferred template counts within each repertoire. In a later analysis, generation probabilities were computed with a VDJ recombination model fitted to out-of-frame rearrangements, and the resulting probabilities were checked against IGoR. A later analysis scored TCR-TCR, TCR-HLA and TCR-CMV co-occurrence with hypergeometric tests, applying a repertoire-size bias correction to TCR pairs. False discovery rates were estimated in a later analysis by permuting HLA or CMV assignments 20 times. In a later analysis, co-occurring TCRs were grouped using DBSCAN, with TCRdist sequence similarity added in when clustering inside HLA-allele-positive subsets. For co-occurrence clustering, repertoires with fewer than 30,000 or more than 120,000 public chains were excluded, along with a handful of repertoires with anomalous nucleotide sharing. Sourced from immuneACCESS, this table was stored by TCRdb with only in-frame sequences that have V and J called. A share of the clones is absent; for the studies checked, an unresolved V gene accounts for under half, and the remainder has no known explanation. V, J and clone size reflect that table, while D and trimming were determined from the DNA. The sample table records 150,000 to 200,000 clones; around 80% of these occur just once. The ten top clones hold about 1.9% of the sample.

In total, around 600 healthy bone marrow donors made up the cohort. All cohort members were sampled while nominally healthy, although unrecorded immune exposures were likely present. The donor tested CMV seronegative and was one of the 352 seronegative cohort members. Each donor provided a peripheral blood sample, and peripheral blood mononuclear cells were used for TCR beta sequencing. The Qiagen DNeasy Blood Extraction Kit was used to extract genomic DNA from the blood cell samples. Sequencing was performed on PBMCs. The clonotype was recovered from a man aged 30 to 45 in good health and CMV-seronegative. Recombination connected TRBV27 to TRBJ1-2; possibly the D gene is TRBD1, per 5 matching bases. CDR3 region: CASSTQTRGINYGYTF. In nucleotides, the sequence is TGTGCCAGCAGTACCCAGACACGGGGGATTAACTATGGCTACACCTTC.